This T cell receptor (beta chain) was obtained from a study of post-analysis software for immune sequencing data. Study conclusions and caveats: Samples from a shared batch, those prepared together, strongly co-clustered by F measure. Multiple sclerosis was associated with a significant reduction in normalized Chao1 diversity relative to controls.

Remarks on this clonotype: Antigen specificity is unknown.

cDNA libraries for TCR beta contained unique molecular identifiers. MiXCR, run by TCRdb on the PCR reads, gives a single entry per CDR3 protein. The sample carries hundreds of thousands of distinct CDR3 sequences, under 55% recorded once. The clonotype originates from a girl aged 10-17 years with multiple sclerosis. Input material: blood.

The CDR3: CASSLAPRTGDSYEQYF. Written as DNA, the CDR3 is TGTGCCAGCAGTTTAGCCCCCCGGACAGGGGACTCCTACGAGCAGTACTTC. V and J are TRBV27 and TRBJ2-7; 9 nucleotides align to TRBD1. CDR3 length: 17 amino acids. V shed 2 bases, J shed 0 bases, and the junction held 8 bases outside the gene matches. Germline assignment: CDR1 MNHEY and CDR2 SMNVEV (reference sequence).